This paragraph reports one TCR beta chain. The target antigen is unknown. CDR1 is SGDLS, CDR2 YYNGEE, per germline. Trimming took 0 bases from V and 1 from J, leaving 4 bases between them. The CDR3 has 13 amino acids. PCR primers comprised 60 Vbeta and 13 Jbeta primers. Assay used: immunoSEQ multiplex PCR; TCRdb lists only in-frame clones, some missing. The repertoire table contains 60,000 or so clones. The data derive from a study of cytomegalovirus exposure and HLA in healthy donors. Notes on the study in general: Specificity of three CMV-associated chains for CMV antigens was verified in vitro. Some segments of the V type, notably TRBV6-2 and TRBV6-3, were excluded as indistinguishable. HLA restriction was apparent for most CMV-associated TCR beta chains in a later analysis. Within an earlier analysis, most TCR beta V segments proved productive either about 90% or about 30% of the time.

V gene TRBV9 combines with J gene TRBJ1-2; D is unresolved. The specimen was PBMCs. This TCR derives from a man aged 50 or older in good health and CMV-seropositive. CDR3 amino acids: CASSVDRNYGYTF. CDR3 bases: TGTGCCAGCAGCGTAGATCGTAACTATGGCTACACCTTC. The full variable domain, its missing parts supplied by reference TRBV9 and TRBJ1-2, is DSGVTQTPKHLITATGQRVTLRCSPRSGDLSVYWYQQSLDQGLQFLIQYYNGEERAKGNILERFSAQQFPDLHSELNLSSLELGDSALYFCASSVDRNYGYTFGSGTRLTVV.